This TCR beta chain was profiled in a study of T-cell memory formation after mild COVID-19. Study-wide points: Cross-reactive memory apparently joined, as some responding clones appeared in pre-infection memory. The CD4+ clones that contracted clustered mainly within CM and EM, and the CD8+ clones concentrated in EMRA.

This clonotype came up a few times. Its cognate antigen is unknown. Trimming removed 9 bases at V and 0 bases at J, with 18 bases between. This CDR3 is 15 amino acids long. CDR1 and CDR2 (germline): MNHNS, SASEGT. Using its own MiXCR run on the 5' RACE reads, TCRdb lists one record per CDR3 protein. The top ten hold under 25% of the sample, which has 300,000 to 350,000 distinct CDR3 sequences, 15% to 20% seen once. The sample taken for sequencing was PBMCs or a T cell subset sorted from them (not recorded which). The chain is built from TRBV6-1 and TRBJ2-7, with D maybe TRBD1 (6 bases). This receptor was obtained from a man aged 18 to 29 who had mild COVID-19 (a few samples of this study predate the infection). Cell type and time point are not known. Here the CDR3 DNA reads TGTGCCAGGGAACAGGGAGCCCCCAACTCCTACGAGCAGTACGTC. This codes for CAREQGAPNSYEQYV.